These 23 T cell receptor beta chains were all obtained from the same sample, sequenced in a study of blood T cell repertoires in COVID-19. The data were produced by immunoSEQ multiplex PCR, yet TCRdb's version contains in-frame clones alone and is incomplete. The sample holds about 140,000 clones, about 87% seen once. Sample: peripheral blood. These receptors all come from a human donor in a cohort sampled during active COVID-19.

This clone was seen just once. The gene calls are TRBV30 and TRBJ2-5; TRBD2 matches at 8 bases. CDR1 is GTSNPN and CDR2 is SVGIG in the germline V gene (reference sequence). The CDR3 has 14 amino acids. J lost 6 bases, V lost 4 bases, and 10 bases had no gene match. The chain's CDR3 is CAWTPGGTRQTQYF. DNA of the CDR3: TGTGCCTGGACCCCAGGAGGGACTAGGCAGACCCAGTACTTC. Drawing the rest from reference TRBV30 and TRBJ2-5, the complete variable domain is SQTIHQWPATLVQPVGSPLSLECTVEGTSNPNLYWYRQAAGRGLQLLFYSVGIGQISSEVPQNLSASRPQDRQFILSSKKLLLSDSGFYLCAWTPGGTRQTQYFGPGTRLLVL.

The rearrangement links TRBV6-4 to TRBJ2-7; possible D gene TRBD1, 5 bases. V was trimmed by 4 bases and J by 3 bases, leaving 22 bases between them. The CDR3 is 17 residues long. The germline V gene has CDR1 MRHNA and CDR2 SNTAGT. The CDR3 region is CASSVRRGSEMGYEQYF. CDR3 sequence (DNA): TGTGCCAGCAGTGTCCGAAGGGGTTCCGAAATGGGCTACGAGCAGTACTTC.

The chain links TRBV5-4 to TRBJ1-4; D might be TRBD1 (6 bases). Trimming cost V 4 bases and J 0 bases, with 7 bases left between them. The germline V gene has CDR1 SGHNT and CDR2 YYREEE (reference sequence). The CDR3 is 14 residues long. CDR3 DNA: TGTGCCAGCAGCAGACAGGCAACTAATGAAAAACTGTTTTTT. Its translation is CASSRQATNEKLFF.

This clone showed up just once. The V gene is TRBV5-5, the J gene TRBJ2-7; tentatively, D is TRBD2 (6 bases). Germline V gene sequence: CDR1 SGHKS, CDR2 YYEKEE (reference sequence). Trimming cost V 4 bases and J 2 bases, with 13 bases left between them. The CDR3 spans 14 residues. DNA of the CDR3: TGTGCCAGCAGCGGGGGAGGCAGTACCTACGAGCAGTACTTC. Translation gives CASSGGGSTYEQYF.

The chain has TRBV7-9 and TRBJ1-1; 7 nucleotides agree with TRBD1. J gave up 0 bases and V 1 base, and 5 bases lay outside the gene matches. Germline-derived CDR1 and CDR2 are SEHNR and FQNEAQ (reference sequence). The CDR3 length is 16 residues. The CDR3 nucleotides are TGTGCCAGCAGCTTAGGTTCCGGGACAGTGAACACTGAAGCTTTCTTT. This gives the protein CASSLGSGTVNTEAFF.

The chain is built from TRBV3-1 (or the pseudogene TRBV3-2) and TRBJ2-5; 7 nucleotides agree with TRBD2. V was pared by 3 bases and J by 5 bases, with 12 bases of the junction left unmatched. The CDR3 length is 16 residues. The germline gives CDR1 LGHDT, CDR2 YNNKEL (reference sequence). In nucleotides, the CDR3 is TGTGCCAGCAGCCAGGGCGACCGGACTAGTTGGGAGACCCAGTACTTC. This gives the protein CASSQGDRTSWETQYF.

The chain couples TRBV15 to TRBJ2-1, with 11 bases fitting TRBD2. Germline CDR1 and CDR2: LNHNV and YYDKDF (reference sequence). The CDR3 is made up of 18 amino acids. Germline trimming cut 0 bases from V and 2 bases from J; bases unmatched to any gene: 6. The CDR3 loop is CATSRERLAGRAYNEQFF. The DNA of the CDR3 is TGTGCCACCAGCAGAGAAAGACTAGCGGGGAGGGCCTACAATGAGCAGTTCTTC.

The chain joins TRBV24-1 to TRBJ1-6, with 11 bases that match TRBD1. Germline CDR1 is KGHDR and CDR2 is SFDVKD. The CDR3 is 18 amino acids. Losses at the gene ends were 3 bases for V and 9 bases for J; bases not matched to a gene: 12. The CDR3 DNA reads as TGTGCCACCAGTGATCACAGCCTAGGACAGGGGGCGCCTTCACCCCTCCACTTT. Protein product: CATSDHSLGQGAPSPLHF.

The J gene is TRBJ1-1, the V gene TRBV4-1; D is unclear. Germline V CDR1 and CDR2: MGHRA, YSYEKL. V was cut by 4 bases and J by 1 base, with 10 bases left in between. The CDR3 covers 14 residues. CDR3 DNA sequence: TGCGCCAGCAGCCTACCGGGGTCGAACACTGAAGCTTTCTTT. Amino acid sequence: CASSLPGSNTEAFF.

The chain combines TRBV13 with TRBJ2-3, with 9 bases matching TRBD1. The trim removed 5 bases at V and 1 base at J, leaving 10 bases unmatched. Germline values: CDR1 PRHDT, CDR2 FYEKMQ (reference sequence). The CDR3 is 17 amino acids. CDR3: CASSLYRDRAGTDTQYF. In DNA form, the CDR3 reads TGTGCCAGCAGCCTCTATCGGGACAGGGCAGGCACAGATACGCAGTATTTT.

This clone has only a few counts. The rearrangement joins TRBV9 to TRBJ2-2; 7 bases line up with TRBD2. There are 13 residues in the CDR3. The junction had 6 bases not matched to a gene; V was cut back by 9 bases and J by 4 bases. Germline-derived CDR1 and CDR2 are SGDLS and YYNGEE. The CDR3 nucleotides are TGTGCCAATTGGGGCGGGGGCACCGGGGAGCTGTTTTTT. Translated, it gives CANWGGGTGELFF.

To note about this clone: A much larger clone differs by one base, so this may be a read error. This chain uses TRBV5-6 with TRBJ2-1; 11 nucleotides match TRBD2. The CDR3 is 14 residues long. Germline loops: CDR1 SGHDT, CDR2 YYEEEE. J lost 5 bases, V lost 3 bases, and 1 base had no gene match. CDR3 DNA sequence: TGTGCCAGCAGCTGGGGACTAGCGGACAATGAGCAGTTCTTC. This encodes CASSWGLADNEQFF.

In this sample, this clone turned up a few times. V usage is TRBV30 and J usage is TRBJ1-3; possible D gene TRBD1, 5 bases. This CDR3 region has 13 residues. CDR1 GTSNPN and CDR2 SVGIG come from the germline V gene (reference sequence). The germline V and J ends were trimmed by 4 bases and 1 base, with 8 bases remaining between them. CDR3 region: CAWIKGSGNTIYF. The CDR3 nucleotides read TGTGCCTGGATTAAGGGGTCTGGAAACACCATATATTTT.

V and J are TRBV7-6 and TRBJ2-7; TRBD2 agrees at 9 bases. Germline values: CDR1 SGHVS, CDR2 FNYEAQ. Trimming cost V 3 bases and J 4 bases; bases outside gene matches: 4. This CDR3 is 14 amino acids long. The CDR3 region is CASSFGGGEYEQYF. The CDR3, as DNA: TGTGCCAGCAGCTTTGGCGGGGGGGAGTACGAGCAGTACTTC.

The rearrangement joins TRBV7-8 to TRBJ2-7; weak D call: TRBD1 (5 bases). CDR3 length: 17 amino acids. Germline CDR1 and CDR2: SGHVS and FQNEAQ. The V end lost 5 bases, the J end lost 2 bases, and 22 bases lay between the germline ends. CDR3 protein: CASSPLIPRVGAYEQYF. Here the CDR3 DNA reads TGTGCCAGCAGCCCACTGATCCCCAGGGTAGGAGCCTACGAGCAGTACTTC.

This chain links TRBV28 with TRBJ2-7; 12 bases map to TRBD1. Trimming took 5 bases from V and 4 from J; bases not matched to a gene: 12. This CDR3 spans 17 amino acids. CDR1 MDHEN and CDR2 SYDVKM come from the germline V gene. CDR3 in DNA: TGTGCCAGCAGTCCGTTTCTCCCGGGACAGGGGGCGTACGAGCAGTACTTC. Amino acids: CASSPFLPGQGAYEQYF.

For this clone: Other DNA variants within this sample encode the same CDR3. CDR3 sequence reads: CASSPQGGTEAFF. The CDR3 coding sequence is TGTGCCAGCTCACCCCAGGGGGGCACTGAAGCTTTCTTT. The chain carries TRBV18 and TRBJ1-1; 7 bases map to TRBD1. The CDR3 runs 13 residues. Germline V gene sequence: CDR1 KGHSH, CDR2 LQKENI. The V gene end was trimmed by 3 bases and the J gene end by 4 bases; junction bases not matched to a gene: 2. Complete variable domain (other parts from reference TRBV18 and TRBJ1-1): NAGVMQNPRHLVRRRGQEARLRCSPMKGHSHVYWYRQLPEEGLKFMVYLQKENIIDESGMPKERFSAEFPKEGPSILRIQQVVRGDSAAYFCASSPQGGTEAFFGQGTRLTVV.

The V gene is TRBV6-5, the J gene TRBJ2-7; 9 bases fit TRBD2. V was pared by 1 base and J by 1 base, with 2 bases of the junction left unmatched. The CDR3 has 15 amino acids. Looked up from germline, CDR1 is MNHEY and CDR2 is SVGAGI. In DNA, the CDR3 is TGTGCCAGCAGTTACTTAGCGGGGGCTTCCTACGAGCAGTACTTC. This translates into CASSYLAGASYEQYF.

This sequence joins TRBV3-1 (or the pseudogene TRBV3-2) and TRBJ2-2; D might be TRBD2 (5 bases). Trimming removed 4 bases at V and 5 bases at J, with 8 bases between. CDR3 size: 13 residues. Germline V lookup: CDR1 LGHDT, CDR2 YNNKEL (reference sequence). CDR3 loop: CASSLERTGELFF. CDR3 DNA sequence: TGTGCCAGCAGCCTAGAGCGGACCGGGGAGCTGTTTTTT.

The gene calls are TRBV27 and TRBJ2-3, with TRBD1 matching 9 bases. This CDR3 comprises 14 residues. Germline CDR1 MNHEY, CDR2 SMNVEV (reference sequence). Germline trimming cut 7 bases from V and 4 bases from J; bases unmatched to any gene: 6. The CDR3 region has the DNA TGTGCCAGCAAATGGGACAGGGACGCAGATACGCAGTATTTT. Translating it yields CASKWDRDADTQYF.

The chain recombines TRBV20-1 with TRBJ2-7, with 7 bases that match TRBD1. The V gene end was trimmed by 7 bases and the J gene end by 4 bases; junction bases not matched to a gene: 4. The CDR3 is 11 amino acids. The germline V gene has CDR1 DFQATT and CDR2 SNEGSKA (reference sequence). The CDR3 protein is CSVLQGYEQYF. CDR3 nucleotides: TGCAGTGTTCTACAGGGGTACGAGCAGTACTTC.

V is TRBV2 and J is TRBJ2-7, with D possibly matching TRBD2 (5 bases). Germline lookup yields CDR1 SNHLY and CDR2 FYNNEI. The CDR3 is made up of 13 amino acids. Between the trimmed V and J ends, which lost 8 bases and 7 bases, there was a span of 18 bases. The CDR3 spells CASHLRRAEEQYF. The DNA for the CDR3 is TGTGCCAGCCACCTCCGCAGAGCGGAGGAGCAGTACTTC.

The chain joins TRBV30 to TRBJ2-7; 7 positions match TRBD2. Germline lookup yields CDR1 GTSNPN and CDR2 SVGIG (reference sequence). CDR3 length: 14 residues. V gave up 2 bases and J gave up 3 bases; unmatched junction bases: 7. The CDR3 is CAWSWAGGSYEQYF. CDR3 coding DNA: TGTGCCTGGAGTTGGGCCGGGGGGAGCTACGAGCAGTACTTC.